The text below deals with one T cell receptor (beta chain). The data were taken from a study of blood T cell repertoires in COVID-19. TCRdb keeps only in-frame clones here, not all; method: immunoSEQ multiplex PCR. The profile shows 65,000 to 90,000 clones, around 90% of them singletons. J was trimmed by 2 bases and V by 8 bases; bases with no gene match: 16. The CDR3 spans 17 residues. Germline values: CDR1 LNHDA, CDR2 SQIVND (reference sequence). The clonotype comes from a human donor in a cohort sampled during active COVID-19. The source material was peripheral blood. The gene calls are TRBV19 and TRBJ1-2; 8 bases line up with TRBD1. The CDR3 region has the DNA TGTGCCAGTCGCATCCAGGCAGGGGGCCCCCCAAACTATGGCTACACCTTC. Protein product: CASRIQAGGPPNYGYTF.